Below, one T cell receptor (beta chain) is given with its context. Its antigen is currently unknown. TCRdb reanalysed the RT-PCR reads using MiXCR and keeps one entry per CDR3 protein. The repertoire holds fewer than 250,000 distinct CDR3 sequences, with approximately 15% as singletons. The V end lost 5 bases, the J end lost 9 bases, and 14 bases lay between the germline ends. The CDR3 is 14 residues long. The sample comes from a study of response to subunit inactivated influenza vaccine. Points from the study as a whole: There was a suggestion from the authors that each seasonal influenza vaccination recruits few new T cells.

The rearrangement links TRBV12-3 or TRBV12-4 to TRBJ1-6; a weak D match, TRBD1 (5 bases). This TCR derives from a middle-aged man who received an inactivated influenza vaccine. The sample was CD8+ T cells sorted from PBMCs, taken 4 to 6 days after vaccination. The CDR3 bases are TGTGCCAGCAGTCTTGACGATAGGGGTTCACCCCTCCACTTT. It translates to CASSLDDRGSPLHF.